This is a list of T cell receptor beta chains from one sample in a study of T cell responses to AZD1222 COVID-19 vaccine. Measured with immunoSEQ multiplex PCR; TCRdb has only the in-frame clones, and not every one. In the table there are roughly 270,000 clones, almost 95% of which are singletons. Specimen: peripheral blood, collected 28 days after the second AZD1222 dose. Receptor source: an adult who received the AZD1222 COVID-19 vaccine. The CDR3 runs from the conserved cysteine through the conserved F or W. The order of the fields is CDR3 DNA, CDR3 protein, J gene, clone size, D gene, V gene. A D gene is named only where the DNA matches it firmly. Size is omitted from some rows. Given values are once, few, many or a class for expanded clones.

CDR3nt: TGTGCCAGCAGTTTATCCGGTCCCGATACGCAGTATTTT; CDR3aa: CASSLSGPDTQYF; j_gene: TRBJ2-3; abundance: NA; d_gene: NA; v_gene: TRBV28
CDR3nt: TGTGCCAGCAGCCTCGGAGGCGGGGAGCTGTTTTTT; CDR3aa: CASSLGGGELFF; j_gene: TRBJ2-2; abundance: NA; d_gene: NA; v_gene: TRBV3-1/TRBV3-2
CDR3nt: TGTGCCAGCCGGGACTGGAATCAGCCCCAGCATTTT; CDR3aa: CASRDWNQPQHF; j_gene: TRBJ1-5; abundance: NA; d_gene: NA; v_gene: TRBV12-3/TRBV12-4
CDR3nt: TGTGCCAGCGGAAAAGCGGGAGGGAGAAACGAGCAGTACTTC; CDR3aa: CASGKAGGRNEQYF; j_gene: TRBJ2-7; abundance: NA; d_gene: TRBD2; v_gene: TRBV5-6
CDR3nt: TGTGCCAGCAGCCGCGGACTAGCGGGAGGCCCCAATGAGCAGTTCTTC; CDR3aa: CASSRGLAGGPNEQFF; j_gene: TRBJ2-1; abundance: once; d_gene: TRBD2; v_gene: TRBV5-4
CDR3nt: TGTGCCAGTAGTATCAACAGGGGCAGGTTGGAAACTGAAGCTTTCTTT; CDR3aa: CASSINRGRLETEAFF; j_gene: TRBJ1-1; abundance: NA; d_gene: TRBD1; v_gene: TRBV19
CDR3nt: TGTGCCAGTACTTTTCTTTCCTCTAGCGCAATTTACACCGGGGAGCTGTTTTTT; CDR3aa: CASTFLSSSAIYTGELFF; j_gene: TRBJ2-2; abundance: NA; d_gene: NA; v_gene: TRBV19
CDR3nt: TGTGCCAGCAGCGAAGGGCGAGGACTTTACACAGATACGCAGTATTTT; CDR3aa: CASSEGRGLYTDTQYF; j_gene: TRBJ2-3; abundance: NA; d_gene: NA; v_gene: TRBV7-9
CDR3nt: TGTGCCAGCAGCGCCCGGACAGGGAGCTCTGGAAACACCATATATTTT; CDR3aa: CASSARTGSSGNTIYF; j_gene: TRBJ1-3; abundance: NA; d_gene: TRBD1; v_gene: TRBV9
CDR3nt: TGTGCCAGCAGCCCCGGGACTTCGAAAGGCTACACCTTC; CDR3aa: CASSPGTSKGYTF; j_gene: TRBJ1-2; abundance: NA; d_gene: NA; v_gene: TRBV3-1/TRBV3-2
CDR3nt: TGTGCCAGCAGTTTAATACAGGGAGGAGGAGACACCTTC; CDR3aa: CASSLIQGGGDTF; j_gene: TRBJ1-2; abundance: NA; d_gene: NA; v_gene: TRBV12-3/TRBV12-4
CDR3nt: TGCGCCAGCAGCCGAATTCTTGCACTGGAGAATTCACCCCTCCACTTT; CDR3aa: CASSRILALENSPLHF; j_gene: TRBJ1-6; abundance: NA; d_gene: NA; v_gene: TRBV4-1
CDR3nt: TGTGCCAGCAGCCCCTGGGGGAGCGAGCAGTACTTC; CDR3aa: CASSPWGSEQYF; j_gene: TRBJ2-7; abundance: NA; d_gene: NA; v_gene: TRBV3-1/TRBV3-2
CDR3nt: TGCAGTGCTAGTGTTGACAGGGGCTATGGCTACACCTTC; CDR3aa: CSASVDRGYGYTF; j_gene: TRBJ1-2; abundance: once; d_gene: TRBD1; v_gene: TRBV20-1
CDR3nt: TGTGCCAGCACCTTATCACCCCTGGGAGATACGCAGTATTTT; CDR3aa: CASTLSPLGDTQYF; j_gene: TRBJ2-3; abundance: NA; d_gene: NA; v_gene: TRBV7-2
CDR3nt: TGTGCCAGCAGCTTAGAAGCGACAGTGAGCTACACCTTC; CDR3aa: CASSLEATVSYTF; j_gene: TRBJ1-2; abundance: NA; d_gene: NA; v_gene: TRBV7-9
CDR3nt: TGTGCCAGCAGGTTGGGCATGAACACTGAAGCTTTCTTT; CDR3aa: CASRLGMNTEAFF; j_gene: TRBJ1-1; abundance: NA; d_gene: NA; v_gene: TRBV12-3/TRBV12-4
CDR3nt: TGTGCCAGCATTTCCAGCGGGAGCGTACAAGAGACCCAGTACTTC; CDR3aa: CASISSGSVQETQYF; j_gene: TRBJ2-5; abundance: few; d_gene: TRBD2; v_gene: TRBV9
CDR3nt: TGCAGCGTCCGGCCCCCGGGTGGCACTGAAGCTTTCTTT; CDR3aa: CSVRPPGGTEAFF; j_gene: TRBJ1-1; abundance: NA; d_gene: NA; v_gene: TRBV29-1
CDR3nt: TGCGCCAGCAGCCAGGCGGACGGGGATTGGAATCAGCCCCAGCATTTT; CDR3aa: CASSQADGDWNQPQHF; j_gene: TRBJ1-5; abundance: NA; d_gene: NA; v_gene: TRBV4-1
CDR3nt: TGTGCCAGCAGCCAAGATCGGAATCAGCCCCAGCATTTT; CDR3aa: CASSQDRNQPQHF; j_gene: TRBJ1-5; abundance: NA; d_gene: NA; v_gene: TRBV3-1/TRBV3-2
CDR3nt: TGTGCCAGCAGAGACAACAGGTTGGGAGGAAACACCATATATTTT; CDR3aa: CASRDNRLGGNTIYF; j_gene: TRBJ1-3; abundance: NA; d_gene: NA; v_gene: TRBV28